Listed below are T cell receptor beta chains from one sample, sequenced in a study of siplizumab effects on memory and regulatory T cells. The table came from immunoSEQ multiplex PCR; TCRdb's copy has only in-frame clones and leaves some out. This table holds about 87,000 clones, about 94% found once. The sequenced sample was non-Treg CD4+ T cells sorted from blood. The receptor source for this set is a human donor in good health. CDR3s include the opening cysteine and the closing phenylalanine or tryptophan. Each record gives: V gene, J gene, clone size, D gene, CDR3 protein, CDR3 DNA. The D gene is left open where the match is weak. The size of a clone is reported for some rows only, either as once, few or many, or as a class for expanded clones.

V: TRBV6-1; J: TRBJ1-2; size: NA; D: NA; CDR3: CASRQNYGYTF; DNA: TGTGCCAGCAGACAAAACTATGGCTACACCTTC
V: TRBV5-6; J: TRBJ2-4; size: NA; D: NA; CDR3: CASSLRYLNIQYF; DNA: TGTGCCAGCAGCTTGAGGTACTTAAACATTCAGTACTTC
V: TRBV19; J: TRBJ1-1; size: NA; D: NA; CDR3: CASSVDRRTEAFF; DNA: TGTGCCAGTAGTGTAGACAGACGGACTGAAGCTTTCTTT
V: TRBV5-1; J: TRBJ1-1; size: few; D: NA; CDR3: CASSLQGWNTEAFF; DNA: TGCGCCAGCAGCCTCCAGGGGTGGAACACTGAAGCTTTCTTT
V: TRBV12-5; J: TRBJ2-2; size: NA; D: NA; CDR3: CAGETLRENTGGLFF; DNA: TGTGCTGGGGAGACCTTGAGGGAGAACACCGGGGGGCTGTTTTTT
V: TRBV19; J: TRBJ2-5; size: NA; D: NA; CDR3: CASSIGLTQTQYF; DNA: TGTGCCAGTAGTATTGGGCTTACCCAGACCCAGTACTTC
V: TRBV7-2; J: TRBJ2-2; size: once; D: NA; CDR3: CASSPQNTGELFF; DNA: TGTGCCAGCAGCCCTCAGAACACCGGGGAGCTGTTTTTT
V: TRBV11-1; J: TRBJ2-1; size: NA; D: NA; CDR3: CASSLFPGKNEQFF; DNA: TGTGCCAGCAGCCTCTTCCCGGGAAAGAATGAGCAGTTCTTC
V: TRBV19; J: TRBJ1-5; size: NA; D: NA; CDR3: CASSSTGAWGQPQHF; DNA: TGTGCCAGTAGTAGCACAGGTGCCTGGGGTCAGCCCCAGCATTTT
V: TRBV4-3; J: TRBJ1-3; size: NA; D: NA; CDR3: CASSQGPTASSGNTIYF; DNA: TGCGCCAGCAGCCAAGGTCCGACAGCCAGCTCTGGAAACACCATATATTTT
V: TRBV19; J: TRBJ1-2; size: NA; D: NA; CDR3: CASRTANMLGGYTF; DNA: TGTGCCAGTAGGACGGCGAACATGCTTGGGGGCTACACCTTC
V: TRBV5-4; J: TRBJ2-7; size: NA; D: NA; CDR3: CASSPGQTSSYEQYF; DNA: TGTGCCAGCAGCCCCGGACAGACCTCTTCCTACGAGCAGTACTTC
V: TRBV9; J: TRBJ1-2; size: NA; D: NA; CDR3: CASNLLSGGYTF; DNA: TGTGCCAGCAACCTGCTTTCGGGGGGCTACACCTTC
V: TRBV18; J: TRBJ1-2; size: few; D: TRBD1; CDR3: CASSPWTGAYGYTF; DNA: TGTGCCAGCTCACCATGGACAGGAGCCTATGGCTACACCTTC
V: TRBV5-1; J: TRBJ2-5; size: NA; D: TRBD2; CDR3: CASSLAGTSAETQYF; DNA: TGCGCCAGCAGCTTGGCGGGGACTAGCGCGGAGACCCAGTACTTC
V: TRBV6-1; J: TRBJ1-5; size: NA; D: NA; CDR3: CASFSGSYQPQHF; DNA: TGTGCCAGCTTTAGCGGCAGTTATCAGCCCCAGCATTTT
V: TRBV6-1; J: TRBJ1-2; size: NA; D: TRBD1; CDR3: CASLLTGGIGYTF; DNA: TGTGCCAGCCTATTGACAGGGGGGATTGGCTACACCTTC
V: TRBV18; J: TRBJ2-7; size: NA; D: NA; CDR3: CASSPGVGNTYEQYF; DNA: TGTGCCAGCTCACCGGGAGTCGGGAATACCTACGAGCAGTACTTC
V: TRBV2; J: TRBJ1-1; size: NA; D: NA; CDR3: CASKEQENTEAFF; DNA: TGTGCCAGCAAAGAACAGGAGAACACTGAAGCTTTCTTT
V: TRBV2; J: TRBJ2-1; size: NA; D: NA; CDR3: CASSAGPSSYNEQFF; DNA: TGTGCCAGCAGTGCTGGACCAAGCTCCTACAATGAGCAGTTCTTC
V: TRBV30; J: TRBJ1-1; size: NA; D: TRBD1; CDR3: CAWRARTGMMNTEAFF; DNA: TGTGCCTGGAGAGCGAGGACAGGGATGATGAACACTGAAGCTTTCTTT
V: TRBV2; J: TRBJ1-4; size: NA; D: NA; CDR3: CATTLGTNEKLFF; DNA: TGTGCAACCACTCTTGGGACTAATGAAAAACTGTTTTTT
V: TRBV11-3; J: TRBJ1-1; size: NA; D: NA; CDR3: CASSLDTSGYPNTEAFF; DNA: TGTGCCAGCAGCTTAGATACAAGCGGATACCCGAACACTGAAGCTTTCTTT
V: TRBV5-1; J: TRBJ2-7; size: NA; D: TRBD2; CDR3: CASSLGSSGRHEQYF; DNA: TGCGCCAGCAGCTTGGGGTCTAGCGGGAGGCACGAGCAGTACTTC
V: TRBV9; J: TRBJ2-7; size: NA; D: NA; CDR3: CATPGSSYSYEQYF; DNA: TGTGCCACCCCTGGGTCCAGTTACTCCTACGAGCAGTACTTC
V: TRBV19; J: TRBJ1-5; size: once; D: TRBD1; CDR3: CASSIGRDSALYSNQPQHF; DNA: TGTGCCAGTAGTATAGGTCGGGACAGTGCCCTTTATAGCAATCAGCCCCAGCATTTT